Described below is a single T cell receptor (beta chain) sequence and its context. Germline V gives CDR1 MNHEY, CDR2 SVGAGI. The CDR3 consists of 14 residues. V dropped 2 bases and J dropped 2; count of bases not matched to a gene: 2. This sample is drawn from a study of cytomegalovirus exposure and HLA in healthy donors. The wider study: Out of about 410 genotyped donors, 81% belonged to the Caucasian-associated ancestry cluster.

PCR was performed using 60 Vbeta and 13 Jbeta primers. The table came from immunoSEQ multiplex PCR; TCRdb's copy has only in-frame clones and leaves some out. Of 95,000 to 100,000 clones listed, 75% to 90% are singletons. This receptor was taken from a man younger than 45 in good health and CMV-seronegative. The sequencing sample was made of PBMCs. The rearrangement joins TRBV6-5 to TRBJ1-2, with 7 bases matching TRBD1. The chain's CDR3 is CASSYEGANYGYTF. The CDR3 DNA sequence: TGTGCCAGCAGTTACGAGGGGGCAAACTATGGCTACACCTTC.